These 9 T cell receptor beta chains share one sample of origin, sequenced in a study of T-cell reconstitution after alpha-beta-depleted transplantation in children. Unique molecular identifiers were used in preparing the TCRbeta library. TCRdb re-called the PCR reads through MiXCR, storing one row per CDR3 protein. Of hundreds of thousands of distinct CDR3 sequences in the sample, 10% to 15% were seen once. The sample in question was PBMCs, obtained before TCRalphabeta/CD19-depleted stem cell transplant. The receptors were sampled from a girl aged 2-10 years with congenital amegakaryocytic thrombocytopenia, due to receive a stem cell transplant.

This clonotype was recorded a few times. CDR3 coding DNA: TGCAGTGGGAGTTACCTCGACAGTAAAAACATTCAGTACTTC. It is translated as CSGSYLDSKNIQYF. V usage is TRBV20-1 and J usage is TRBJ2-4; D is perhaps TRBD1 (5 bases). This CDR3 is 14 amino acids long. Germline CDR1 reads DFQATT; CDR2 reads SNEGSKA (reference sequence). Between the trimmed V and J ends, which lost 7 bases and 4 bases, there was a span of 17 bases.

V gene TRBV24-1 combines with J gene TRBJ2-1, with 11 nucleotides matching TRBD2. V lost 9 bases and J lost 9; bases outside the gene matches: 9. CDR1 and CDR2 (germline): KGHDR, SFDVKD. This CDR3 is 14 amino acids long. The CDR3 bases are TGTGCCACCCAACTAGCGGGAGCGACCGCTGAGCAGTTCTTC. It is translated as CATQLAGATAEQFF.

This sequence joins TRBV12-3 or TRBV12-4 and TRBJ2-1; D gene ambiguous. The CDR3 runs 13 residues. Trimming shortened V by 3 bases and J by 4 bases, and 7 bases separated the two germline ends. CDR3 coding DNA: TGTGCCAGCAGTTTTTCGGAATACAATGAGCAGTTCTTC. This gives the protein CASSFSEYNEQFF.

V usage is TRBV20-1 and J usage is TRBJ1-4; D is unresolved. Trimming took off 3 bases at V and 5 bases at J, with 13 bases between the two ends. The germline CDR1 and CDR2 sequences are DFQATT and SNEGSKA (reference sequence). This CDR3 contains 14 residues. For the CDR3, the DNA is TGCAGTGCTAGTAGAGGCAGACAAAATGAAAAACTGTTTTTT. Encoded protein: CSASRGRQNEKLFF.

At least ten counts were recorded for this clonotype. This chain uses TRBV28 with TRBJ2-1, with D unresolved. Trimming stripped 4 bases from V and 6 bases from J, with 10 bases between. This CDR3 comprises 13 residues. Germline loops: CDR1 MDHEN, CDR2 SYDVKM. CDR3 amino acids: CASSSASSNEQFF. The CDR3 DNA reads as TGTGCCAGCAGTTCCGCGTCGTCCAATGAGCAGTTCTTC.

This clonotype appeared a few times. The chain is built from TRBV28 and TRBJ2-5, with D uncertain. The CDR3 spans 13 residues. CDR1 is MDHEN, CDR2 SYDVKM, per germline. V gave up 3 bases and J gave up 5 bases, with 10 bases separating them. The CDR3 spells CASSLVQLETQYF. The CDR3 DNA reads TGTGCCAGCAGTTTGGTCCAATTGGAGACCCAGTACTTC.

This clonotype occurred many times. Its ends do not fully match the called genes, so a read error is possible. The V and J genes are TRBV12-3 or TRBV12-4 and TRBJ1-5; D uncertain. The CDR3 consists of 12 residues. CDR3 amino acids: CASSSNTDLLSF. In DNA form, the CDR3 reads TGTGCCAGCAGTTCCAACACCGACCTTCTCTCATTT.

This clonotype was seen many times. This chain uses TRBV7-2 with TRBJ1-2; TRBD1 agrees at 10 bases. CDR1 is SGHTA, CDR2 FQGNSA, per germline. This CDR3 region has 15 residues. The junction had 6 bases not matched to a gene; V was cut back by 5 bases and J by 3 bases. The CDR3 loop reads CASSRDRGVHYGYTF. The DNA for the CDR3 is TGTGCCAGCAGCCGGGACAGGGGTGTACACTATGGCTACACCTTC.

In this sample, this clonotype turned up many times. The chain has TRBV7-8 and TRBJ2-3; TRBD2 might be the D (5 bases). V was shortened by 3 bases and J by 0 bases, with 10 bases between the two germline ends. The CDR3 loop spans 15 amino acids. CDR1 SGHVS and CDR2 FQNEAQ come from the germline V gene. The CDR3 bases are TGTGCCAGCAGCTTTGGGCTAGCTAGCACAGATACGCAGTATTTT. Protein sequence: CASSFGLASTDTQYF.